These 27 T cell receptor beta chains were sequenced from one sample in a study of blood T cell repertoires in COVID-19. Here immunoSEQ multiplex PCR was the method, and the copy in TCRdb shows in-frame clones only, minus some. Among 90,000 to 130,000 clones, just over 75% were seen once, and the ten largest hold about 4.1%. Sample: peripheral blood. These receptors all stem from a woman at least 80 years old with acute or convalescent COVID-19.

A remark on this clone: Other DNA sequences in this specimen translate into the identical CDR3. The chain has TRBV9 and TRBJ2-2; maybe TRBD2 (6 bases). This CDR3 has 15 residues. V was cut by 0 bases and J by 1 base, with 7 bases left in between. Germline CDR1 is SGDLS and CDR2 is YYNGEE. The CDR3 protein is CASSVGGGNTGELFF. The CDR3 region has the DNA TGTGCCAGCAGCGTAGGGGGAGGGAACACCGGGGAGCTGTTTTTT.

This rearrangement joins TRBV19 to TRBJ1-4; 9 bases are shared with TRBD1. V lost 4 bases to trimming and J lost 6 bases; unmatched junction nucleotides: 0. The CDR3 totals 13 residues. CDR1 and CDR2 from the germline V gene are LNHDA and SQIVND (reference sequence). The CDR3 spells CASSRQGDEKLFF. The CDR3, as DNA: TGTGCCAGTAGTAGACAGGGGGATGAAAAACTGTTTTTT. The entire variable domain, with the rest obtained from reference TRBV19 and TRBJ1-4, is as follows: DGGITQSPKYLFRKEGQNVTLSCEQNLNHDAMYWYRQDPGQGLRLIYYSQIVNDFQKGDIAEGYSVSREKKESFPLTVTSAQKNPTAFYLCASSRQGDEKLFFGSGTQLSVL.

This clone was detected once. In DNA, the CDR3 is TGTGCCAGTACCACTCGACAGGGGACCCTAACTGAAGCTTTCTTT. This codes for CASTTRQGTLTEAFF. The chain carries TRBV19 and TRBJ1-1; 8 positions agree with TRBD1. The CDR3 length is 15 residues. With 7 bases clipped from V and 5 bases from J, the junction kept 12 bases outside the gene matches. Germline CDR1 is LNHDA and CDR2 is SQIVND (reference sequence).

This clone was observed once. J is TRBJ1-1 and V is TRBV4-1; D may be TRBD1 (5 bases). Germline values: CDR1 MGHRA, CDR2 YSYEKL. The CDR3 is 17 residues long. Trimming left V 2 bases short and J 7 bases short, with 23 bases between. The DNA of the CDR3 is TGCGCCAGCAGCCAATTCCTCAGGGTAGGGACTAGTGGTGAAGCTTTCTTT. Protein sequence: CASSQFLRVGTSGEAFF.

This chain links TRBV9 with TRBJ2-1; no reliable D call. The CDR3 runs 12 residues. CDR1 and CDR2 (germline): SGDLS, YYNGEE. V lost 4 bases and J lost 4, with 6 bases in between. CDR3 in amino acids: CASSPEYNEQFF. CDR3 nucleotides: TGTGCCAGCAGCCCAGAATACAATGAGCAGTTCTTC.

This clone was found a few times. The chain's CDR3 is CASSLELAGVGELFF. In DNA, the CDR3 is TGTGCCAGCAGCTTGGAACTAGCGGGAGTTGGGGAGCTGTTTTTT. The V call is TRBV11-3, the J call TRBJ2-2; 11 bases map to TRBD2. This CDR3 comprises 15 residues. Germline lookup yields CDR1 SGHNT and CDR2 YENEEA. V dropped 3 bases and J dropped 8; count of bases not matched to a gene: 5.

The V gene is TRBV18, the J gene TRBJ1-6, with 7 bases fitting TRBD1. Per germline, CDR1 KGHSH and CDR2 LQKENI. Unmatched junction bases numbered 3, after V lost 3 bases and J lost 7 bases. The CDR3 runs 14 residues. CDR3 region: CASSPGTANSPLHF. DNA of the CDR3: TGTGCCAGCTCACCCGGGACAGCGAATTCACCCCTCCACTTT.

J is TRBJ1-2 and V is TRBV10-2; 7 bases align to TRBD1. Losses at the gene ends were 3 bases for V and 8 bases for J; bases not matched to a gene: 12. There are 15 residues in the CDR3. Per the germline V gene, CDR1 is WSHSY and CDR2 is SAAADI. The CDR3 coding sequence is TGCGCCAGCAGTGAAGGACAGGAAAAACTGAGGGGCTACACCTTC. Translation gives CASSEGQEKLRGYTF.

This clone has more than one count but fewer than ten. The rearrangement uses TRBV5-1 and TRBJ2-3, with TRBD2 matching over 9 bases. The V gene's germline CDR1 is SGHRS and CDR2 YFSETQ. This CDR3 contains 14 residues. Trimming took 7 bases from V and 4 from J; bases not matched to a gene: 7. The CDR3 DNA follows: TGCGCCAGCCGTAGCGGGAGTTCTGCAGATACGCAGTATTTT. It is translated as CASRSGSSADTQYF.

This chain links TRBV5-4 with TRBJ1-2; no clear D gene. The CDR3 extends over 14 amino acids. Germline V lookup: CDR1 SGHNT, CDR2 YYREEE (reference sequence). Between the trimmed V and J ends, which lost 3 bases and 1 base, there was a span of 10 bases. The CDR3 sequence: CASSSPGLNYGYTF. CDR3 sequence (DNA): TGTGCCAGCAGCTCACCGGGTCTTAACTATGGCTACACCTTC.

This rearrangement joins TRBV27 to TRBJ2-1, with D maybe TRBD2 (6 bases). This CDR3 is 16 amino acids long. V lost 5 bases and J lost 6, with 20 bases in between. CDR1 is MNHEY, CDR2 SMNVEV, per germline (reference sequence). This chain's CDR3 is CASSPGSDYPFNEQFF. The CDR3 DNA reads as TGTGCCAGCAGTCCAGGGTCGGACTATCCATTCAATGAGCAGTTCTTC.

The chain uses TRBV5-1 and TRBJ2-5, with D possibly TRBD1 on 5 matching bases. The germline gives CDR1 SGHRS, CDR2 YFSETQ. V was clipped by 6 bases and J by 5 bases, with 14 bases between them. The CDR3 totals 13 residues. The CDR3 DNA is TGCGCCAGCAATGTCAGGGAACGGGAGACCCAGTACTTC. Translated, it gives CASNVRERETQYF.

J is TRBJ1-2 and V is TRBV6-2 or TRBV6-3; perhaps TRBD1 as D (5 bases). The CDR3 extends over 16 amino acids. Trimming took 5 bases from V and 4 from J, leaving 20 bases between them. Germline-derived CDR1 and CDR2 are MNHEY and SVGEGT. CDR3 in DNA: TGTGCCAGCAGTCGACGAACCTTGTCAGGGCTCTATGGCTACACCTTC. Translating it yields CASSRRTLSGLYGYTF.

The chain joins TRBV18 to TRBJ2-3; D call uncertain. The germline V gene has CDR1 KGHSH and CDR2 LQKENI. This CDR3 has 14 residues. Trimming took off 3 bases at V and 6 bases at J, with 13 bases between the two ends. CDR3 loop: CASSPISLEDTQYF. Here the CDR3 DNA reads TGTGCCAGCTCACCCATTTCCCTTGAGGATACGCAGTATTTT.

The V call is TRBV5-1, the J call TRBJ2-2; 7 bases map to TRBD1. The CDR3 loop spans 15 amino acids. With V trimmed by 1 base and J by 2 bases, 2 bases remained unmatched. From germline, CDR1 is SGHRS and CDR2 YFSETQ. The CDR3 is CASSLRQGNTGELFF. The CDR3 DNA follows: TGCGCCAGCAGCTTGCGACAGGGTAACACCGGGGAGCTGTTTTTT.

The chain uses TRBV5-1 and TRBJ1-5; no firm D call. The CDR3 is made up of 15 amino acids. Per the germline V gene, CDR1 is SGHRS and CDR2 is YFSETQ. Trimming took off 0 bases at V and 3 bases at J, with 10 bases between the two ends. CDR3: CASSLESGSNQPQHF. The CDR3 nucleotides read TGCGCCAGCAGCTTGGAATCCGGGTCCAATCAGCCCCAGCATTTT.

This clone was observed many times. V is TRBV3-1 (or the pseudogene TRBV3-2) and J is TRBJ2-2, with a possible D match to TRBD2 (6 bases). The V gene's germline CDR1 is LGHDT and CDR2 YNNKEL (reference sequence). There are 15 residues in the CDR3. V dropped 0 bases and J dropped 3 bases, with 8 bases sitting between them. The CDR3 region has the DNA TGTGCCAGCAGCCAAGACGGAGGGTACACCGGGGAGCTGTTTTTT. Translated, it gives CASSQDGGYTGELFF.

The rearrangement joins TRBV5-4 to TRBJ1-1; weak D call: TRBD1 (6 bases). CDR1 and CDR2 from the germline V gene are SGHNT and YYREEE (reference sequence). Trimming stripped 3 bases from V and 9 bases from J, with 18 bases between. CDR3 length equals 14 residues. This chain's CDR3 is CASSSPGRGEKAFF. The CDR3 DNA reads TGTGCCAGCAGCTCCCCGGGCAGGGGCGAAAAAGCTTTCTTT. Full variable domain (rest looked up from reference TRBV5-4 and TRBJ1-1): ETGVTQSPTHLIKTRGQQVTLRCSSQSGHNTVSWYQQALGQGPQFIFQYYREEENGRGNFPPRFSGLQFPNYSSELNVNALELDDSALYLCASSSPGRGEKAFFGQGTRLTVV.

The genes are TRBV10-1 and TRBJ2-3, with 14 bases that match TRBD2. The V gene's germline CDR1 is WNHNN and CDR2 SYGVQD (reference sequence). J lost 7 bases, V lost 6 bases, and 6 bases had no gene match. This CDR3 is 15 amino acids long. CDR3 protein: CASSTTSGGANTQYF. As DNA, the CDR3 is TGCGCCAGCAGCACGACTAGCGGGGGGGCCAATACGCAGTATTTT.

The J gene is TRBJ2-3, the V gene TRBV19; 13 nucleotides match TRBD2. J gave up 2 bases and V 1 base, and 3 bases lay outside the gene matches. Per germline, CDR1 LNHDA and CDR2 SQIVND (reference sequence). There are 17 residues in the CDR3. The CDR3 loop is CASSIAGTSGVTDTQYF. CDR3 nucleotides: TGTGCCAGTAGTATAGCTGGGACTAGCGGGGTCACAGATACGCAGTATTTT.

The J gene is TRBJ1-2, the V gene TRBV7-2, with 8 positions matching TRBD1. The CDR3 runs 15 residues. J lost 8 bases, V lost 1 base, and 9 bases had no gene match. Per germline, CDR1 SGHTA and CDR2 FQGNSA. The CDR3 is CASSLGGTGPGGYTF. CDR3 in DNA: TGTGCCAGCAGCTTAGGGGGGACAGGCCCTGGGGGCTACACCTTC.

V is TRBV15 and J is TRBJ1-1; D is possibly TRBD1 (6 bases). CDR3 size: 13 residues. Germline CDR1 is LNHNV and CDR2 is YYDKDF (reference sequence). V lost 3 bases to trimming and J lost 3 bases, with 8 bases between them. The CDR3 DNA is TGTGCCACCAGCAGTCACAGGGACACTGAAGCTTTCTTT. Its translation is CATSSHRDTEAFF.

This clone was observed a few times. This chain uses TRBV7-3 with TRBJ2-1; 7 bases agree with TRBD1. The CDR3 runs 14 residues. In germline, CDR1 is SGHTA, CDR2 FQGTGA. After removal of 5 bases from V and 9 bases from J, the junction contained 10 bases not matched to a gene. The CDR3 loop reads CASSLGQTIGEQFF. CDR3 DNA sequence: TGTGCCAGCAGCCTGGGACAGACAATCGGTGAGCAGTTCTTC.

The chain couples TRBV6-1 to TRBJ1-3; 10 nucleotides agree with TRBD1. This CDR3 region has 16 residues. Germline CDR1 reads MNHNS; CDR2 reads SASEGT. Trimming removed 1 base from V and 6 bases from J; junction bases left unmatched: 6. This CDR3 reads CASSEGVGTGVNTIYF. For the CDR3, the DNA is TGTGCCAGCAGTGAAGGAGTCGGGACAGGGGTAAACACCATATATTTT.

CDR3 sequence (DNA): TGTGCCATCGGACTGATCATGGAAAAACTGTTTTTT. Amino acid sequence: CAIGLIMEKLFF. The chain recombines TRBV2 with TRBJ1-4; D gene ambiguous. This CDR3 is built from 12 residues. Trimming pared 10 bases from V and 8 bases from J, leaving 14 bases between. The germline V gene encodes CDR1 SNHLY and CDR2 FYNNEI.

The sample holds a few counts of this clone. The J gene is TRBJ1-6, the V gene TRBV10-3; D unclear. The V end lost 0 bases, the J end lost 5 bases, and 8 bases lay between the germline ends. This CDR3 has 15 amino acids. Per germline, CDR1 ENHRY and CDR2 SYGVKD. CDR3: CAISESVLDNSPLHF. The DNA of the CDR3 is TGTGCCATCAGTGAGTCGGTCCTAGATAATTCACCCCTCCACTTT.

This sequence joins TRBV7-2 and TRBJ2-7; 8 nucleotides match TRBD2. This CDR3 contains 14 residues. V lost 2 bases, J lost 9 bases, and 9 bases stayed unmatched. Germline V gives CDR1 SGHTA, CDR2 FQGNSA. The DNA of the CDR3 is TGTGCCAGCAGCTTAAAGACGCGGGAGGCTGGGCAGTACTTC. Protein product: CASSLKTREAGQYF.